This record looks at one T cell receptor (gamma chain) sequence and its context. The antigen remains unidentified. This specimen comes from a study of Vδ1+ human thymocytes. Alphabeta T cells were depleted, then CD3+ Vdelta1+ Vdelta2- thymocytes were FACS-sorted. RNA was extracted from the cells and then reverse transcribed. Pooled V-gene forward primers with one constant-region reverse primer generated the CDR3 amplicons by multiplex PCR. TCRdb re-called the multiplex PCR reads using CATT. The table includes 36,000 or so gamma-chain clones, around 20% detected once. Germline V gene data show CDR1 as VENAVY and CDR2 as YDSYNSRV. V gave up 6 bases and J gave up 9 bases; unmatched junction bases: 5. The CDR3 has 10 residues. General study findings and limits: In the thymus, TRG and TRD repertoires looked highly polyclonal with Gaussian CDR3 lengths. Thymic delta-chain repertoires held roughly 19% Vdelta2 sequences and few Vdelta3, despite high sort purity.

Sequencing input: Vdelta1+ gamma-delta thymocytes from the thymus. Subset: FACS-sorted CD3+ TCRalphabeta- TCRVdelta1+ TCRVdelta2- thymocytes. The TCR comes from a girl less than two years old who had congenital heart surgery. The chain links TRGV8 to TRGJ1 or TRGJ2. CDR3 bases: TGTGCCACCTGGATCCCTAAGAAACTCTTT. Translating gives CATWIPKKLF.